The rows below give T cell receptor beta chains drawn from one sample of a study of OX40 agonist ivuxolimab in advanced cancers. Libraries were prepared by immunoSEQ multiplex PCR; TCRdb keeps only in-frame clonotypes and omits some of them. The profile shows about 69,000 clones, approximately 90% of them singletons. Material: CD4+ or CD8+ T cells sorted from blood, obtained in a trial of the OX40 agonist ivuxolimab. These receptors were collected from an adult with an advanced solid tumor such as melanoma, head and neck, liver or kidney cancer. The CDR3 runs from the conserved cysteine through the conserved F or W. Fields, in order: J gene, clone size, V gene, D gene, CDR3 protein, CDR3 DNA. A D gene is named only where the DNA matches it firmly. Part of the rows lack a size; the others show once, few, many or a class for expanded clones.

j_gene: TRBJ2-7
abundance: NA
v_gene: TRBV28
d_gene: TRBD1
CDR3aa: CASSLRTGGDEQYF
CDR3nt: TGTGCCAGCAGCCTTCGGACAGGGGGCGACGAGCAGTACTTC

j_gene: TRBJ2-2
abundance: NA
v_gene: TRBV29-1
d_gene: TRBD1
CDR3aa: CSVRLRQGRAAGELFF
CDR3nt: TGCAGCGTTCGACTCCGACAGGGTCGAGCGGCCGGGGAGCTGTTTTTT

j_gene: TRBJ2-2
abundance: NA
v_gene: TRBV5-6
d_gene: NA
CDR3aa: CASSVPGELFF
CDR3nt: TGTGCCAGCAGCGTTCCCGGGGAGCTGTTTTTT

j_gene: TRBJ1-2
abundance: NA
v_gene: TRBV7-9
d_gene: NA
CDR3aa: CASSLMGWTEGDGYTF
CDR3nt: TGTGCCAGCAGCTTAATGGGCTGGACGGAAGGGGACGGCTACACCTTC

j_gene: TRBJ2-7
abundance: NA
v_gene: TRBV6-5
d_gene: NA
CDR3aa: CASSYSRQYEQYF
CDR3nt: TGTGCCAGCAGTTACTCGAGACAGTACGAGCAGTACTTC

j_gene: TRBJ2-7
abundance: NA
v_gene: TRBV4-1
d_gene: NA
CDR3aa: CASSQDTREPYEQYF
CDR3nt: TGCGCCAGCAGCCAAGACACCAGGGAGCCCTACGAGCAGTACTTC

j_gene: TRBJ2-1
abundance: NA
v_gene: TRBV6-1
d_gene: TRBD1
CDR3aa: CASSERTGGEQFF
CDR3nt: TGTGCCAGCAGTGAAAGGACAGGGGGTGAGCAGTTCTTC

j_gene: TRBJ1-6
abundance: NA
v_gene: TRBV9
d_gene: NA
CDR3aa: CASSVGSGNSPLHF
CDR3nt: TGTGCCAGCAGCGTAGGGTCGGGGAATTCACCCCTCCACTTT

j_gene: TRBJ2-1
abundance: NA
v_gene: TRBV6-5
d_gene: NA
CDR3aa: CASSEYARNEQFF
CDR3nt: TGTGCCAGCAGTGAATACGCCCGGAATGAGCAGTTCTTC

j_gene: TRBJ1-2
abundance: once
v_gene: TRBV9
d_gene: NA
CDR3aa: CASSVRGNYGYTF
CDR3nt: TGTGCCAGCAGCGTGAGAGGGAACTATGGCTACACCTTC

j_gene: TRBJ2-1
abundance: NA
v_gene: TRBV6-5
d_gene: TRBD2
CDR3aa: CASSYSLAGGNEQFF
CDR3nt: TGTGCTAGCAGCTACTCACTAGCGGGGGGCAATGAGCAGTTCTTC

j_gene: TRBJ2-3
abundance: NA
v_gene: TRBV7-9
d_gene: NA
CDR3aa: CASSLGADGKQYF
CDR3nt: TGTGCCAGCAGCTTAGGGGCAGATGGAAAGCAGTATTTT

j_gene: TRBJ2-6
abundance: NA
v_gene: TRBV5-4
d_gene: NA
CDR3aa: CASSPGFGGANVLTF
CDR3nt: TGTGCCAGCAGCCCGGGGTTTGGAGGGGCCAACGTCCTGACTTTC

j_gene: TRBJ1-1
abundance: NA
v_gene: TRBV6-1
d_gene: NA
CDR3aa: CASLGGLHTEAFF
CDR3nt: TGTGCCAGTTTGGGCGGTTTGCACACTGAAGCTTTCTTT

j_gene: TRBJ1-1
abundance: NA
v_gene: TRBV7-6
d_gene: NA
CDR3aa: CASSLTENTEAFF
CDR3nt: TGTGCCAGCAGTTTGACAGAAAACACTGAAGCTTTCTTT

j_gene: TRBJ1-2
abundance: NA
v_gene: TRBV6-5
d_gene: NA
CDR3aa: CASSYRQNYGYTF
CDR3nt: TGTGCCAGCAGTTACAGACAGAACTATGGCTACACCTTC

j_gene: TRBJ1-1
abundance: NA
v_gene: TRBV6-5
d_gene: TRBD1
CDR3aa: CASSYSFRQGDTEAFF
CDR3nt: TGTGCCAGCAGTTACTCTTTTCGACAGGGTGACACTGAAGCTTTCTTT

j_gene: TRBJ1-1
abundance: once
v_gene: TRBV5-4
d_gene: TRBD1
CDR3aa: CASSLNGQGVNTEAFF
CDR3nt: TGTGCCAGCAGCTTGAATGGACAGGGGGTAAACACTGAAGCTTTCTTT

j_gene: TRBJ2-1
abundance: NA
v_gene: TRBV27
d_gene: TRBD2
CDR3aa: CASSLAGGPSYNEQFF
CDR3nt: TGTGCCAGCAGTCTAGCGGGAGGGCCATCCTACAATGAGCAGTTCTTC

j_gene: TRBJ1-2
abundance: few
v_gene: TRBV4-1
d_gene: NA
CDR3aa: CASSYRYGYTF
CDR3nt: TGCGCCAGCAGCTATCGCTATGGCTACACCTTC

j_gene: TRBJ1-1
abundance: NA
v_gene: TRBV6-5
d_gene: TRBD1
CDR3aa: CASKKSTGVATEAFF
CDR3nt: TGTGCCAGCAAAAAATCTACAGGGGTGGCCACTGAAGCTTTCTTT

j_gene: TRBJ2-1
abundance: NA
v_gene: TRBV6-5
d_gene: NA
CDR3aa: CASSYGDTYNEQFF
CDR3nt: TGTGCCAGCAGTTACGGGGACACTTACAATGAGCAGTTCTTC

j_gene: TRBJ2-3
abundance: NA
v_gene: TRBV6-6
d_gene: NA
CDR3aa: CASSYGGLGTDTQYF
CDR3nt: TGTGCCAGCAGTTACGGAGGGTTGGGAACAGATACGCAGTATTTT

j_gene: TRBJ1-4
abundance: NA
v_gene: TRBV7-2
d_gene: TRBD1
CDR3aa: CASSSPGGNLDEKLFF
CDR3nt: TGTGCCAGCAGCTCCCCAGGGGGCAACCTCGATGAAAAACTGTTTTTT

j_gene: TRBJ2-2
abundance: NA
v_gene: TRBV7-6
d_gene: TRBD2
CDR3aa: CASSSSGGPGTGELFF
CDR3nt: TGTGCCAGCAGCTCTAGCGGGGGGCCGGGTACCGGGGAGCTGTTTTTT

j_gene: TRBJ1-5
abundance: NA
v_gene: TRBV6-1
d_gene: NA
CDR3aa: CASSEVGFGDQPQHF
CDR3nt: TGTGCCAGCAGTGAAGTAGGCTTCGGGGATCAGCCCCAGCATTTT

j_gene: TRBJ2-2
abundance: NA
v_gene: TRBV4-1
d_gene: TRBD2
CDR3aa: CASSQLLAGGQDTGELFF
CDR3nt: TGCGCCAGCAGCCAACTCCTAGCGGGGGGGCAGGACACCGGGGAGCTGTTTTTT

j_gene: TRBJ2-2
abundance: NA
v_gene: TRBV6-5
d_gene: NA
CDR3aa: CASSLGSTGKLFF
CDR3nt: TGTGCCAGCAGTCTTGGATCCACCGGGAAGCTGTTTTTT

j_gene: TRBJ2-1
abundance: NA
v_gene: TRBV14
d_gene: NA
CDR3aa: CASSPPRDSIYNEQFF
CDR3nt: TGTGCCAGCAGCCCACCCCGGGACTCGATATACAATGAGCAGTTCTTC

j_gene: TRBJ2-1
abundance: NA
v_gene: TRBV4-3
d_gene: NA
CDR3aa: CASSPTFRAEQFF
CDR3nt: TGCGCCAGCAGCCCTACCTTCCGGGCAGAGCAGTTCTTC

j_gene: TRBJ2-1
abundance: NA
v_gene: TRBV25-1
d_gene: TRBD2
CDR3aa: CASTTAGLAGAVNEQFF
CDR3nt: TGTGCCAGCACCACAGCCGGGCTAGCGGGAGCGGTTAATGAGCAGTTCTTC

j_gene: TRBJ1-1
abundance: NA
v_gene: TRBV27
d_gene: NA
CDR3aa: CASSLGGRRTEAFF
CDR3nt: TGTGCCAGCAGTCTGGGGGGGCGACGAACTGAAGCTTTCTTT

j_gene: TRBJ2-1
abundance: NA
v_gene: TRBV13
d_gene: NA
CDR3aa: CASSYYNEQFF
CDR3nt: TGTGCCAGCAGCTACTACAATGAGCAGTTCTTC

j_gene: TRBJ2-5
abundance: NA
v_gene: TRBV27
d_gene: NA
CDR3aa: CASSTNKGETQYF
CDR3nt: TGTGCCAGCAGTACCAACAAGGGGGAGACCCAGTACTTC

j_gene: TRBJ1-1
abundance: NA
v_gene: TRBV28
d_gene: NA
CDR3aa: CASSYRMNTEAFF
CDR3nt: TGTGCCAGCAGTTATCGCATGAACACTGAAGCTTTCTTT

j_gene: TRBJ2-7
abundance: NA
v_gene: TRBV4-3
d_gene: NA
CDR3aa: CASSQGQGHEQYF
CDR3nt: TGCGCCAGCAGCCAAGGGCAGGGGCACGAGCAGTACTTC

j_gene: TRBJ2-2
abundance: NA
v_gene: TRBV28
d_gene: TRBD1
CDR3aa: CASSLRDREIGELFF
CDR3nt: TGTGCCAGCAGTTTACGGGACAGGGAAATCGGGGAGCTGTTTTTT

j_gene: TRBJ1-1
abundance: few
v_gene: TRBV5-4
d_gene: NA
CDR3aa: CASSLGVEAFF
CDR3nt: TGTGCCAGCAGCTTAGGGGTGGAGGCTTTCTTT

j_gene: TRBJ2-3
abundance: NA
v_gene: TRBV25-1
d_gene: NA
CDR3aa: CASSEFVKGWGSTDTQYF
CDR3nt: TGTGCCAGCAGTGAATTCGTAAAGGGATGGGGAAGCACAGATACGCAGTATTTT

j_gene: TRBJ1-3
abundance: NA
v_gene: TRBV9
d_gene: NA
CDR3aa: CASSVESVYSGNTIYF
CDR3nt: TGTGCCAGCAGCGTAGAGTCTGTGTACTCTGGAAACACCATATATTTT

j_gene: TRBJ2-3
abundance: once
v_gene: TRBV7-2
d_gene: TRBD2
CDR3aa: CASSLSFTTSGLGTDTQYF
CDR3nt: TGTGCCAGCAGCTTAAGCTTTACGACTAGCGGGTTAGGGACAGATACGCAGTATTTT

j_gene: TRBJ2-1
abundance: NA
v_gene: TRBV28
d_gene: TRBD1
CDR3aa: CASSPRTGKREEQFF
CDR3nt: TGTGCCAGCAGTCCCCGGACAGGGAAACGGGAGGAGCAGTTCTTC

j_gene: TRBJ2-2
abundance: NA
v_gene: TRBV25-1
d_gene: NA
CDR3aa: CASSEQGNTGELFF
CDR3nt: TGTGCCAGCAGTGAACAGGGAAACACCGGGGAGCTGTTTTTT

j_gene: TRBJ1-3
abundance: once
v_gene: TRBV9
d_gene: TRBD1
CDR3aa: CASSVDPGQLGNTIYF
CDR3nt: TGTGCCAGCAGCGTAGACCCGGGACAGCTCGGAAACACCATATATTTT

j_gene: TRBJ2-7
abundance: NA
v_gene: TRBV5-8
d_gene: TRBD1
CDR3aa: CASSQAGTGSDEQYF
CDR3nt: TGTGCCAGCAGCCAAGCCGGGACAGGCTCGGACGAGCAGTACTTC

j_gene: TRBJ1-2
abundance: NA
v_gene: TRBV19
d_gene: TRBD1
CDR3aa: CASSIKGAVYGYTF
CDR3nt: TGTGCCAGTAGTATCAAGGGGGCGGTCTATGGCTACACCTTC

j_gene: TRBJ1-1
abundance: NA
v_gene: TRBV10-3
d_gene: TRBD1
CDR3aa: CAIRAGQKHENTEAFF
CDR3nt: TGTGCCATCCGCGCGGGACAGAAGCACGAGAACACTGAAGCTTTCTTT